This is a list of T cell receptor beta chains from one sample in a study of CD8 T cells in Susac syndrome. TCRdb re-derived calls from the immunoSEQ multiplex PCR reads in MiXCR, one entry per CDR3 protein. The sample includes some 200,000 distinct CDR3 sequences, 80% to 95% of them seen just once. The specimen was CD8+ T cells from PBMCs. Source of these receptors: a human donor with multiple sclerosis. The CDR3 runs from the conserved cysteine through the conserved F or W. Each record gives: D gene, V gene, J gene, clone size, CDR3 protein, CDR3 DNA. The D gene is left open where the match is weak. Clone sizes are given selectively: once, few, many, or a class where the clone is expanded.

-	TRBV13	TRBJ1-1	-	CASSLEGENTEAFF	TGTGCCAGCAGCTTAGAAGGAGAGAACACTGAAGCTTTCTTT
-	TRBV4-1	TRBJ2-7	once	CASSGLDGTYEQYF	TGCGCCAGCAGCGGGTTGGACGGAACCTACGAGCAGTACTTC
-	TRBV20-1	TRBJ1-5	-	CSARDQGNQPQHF	TGCAGTGCTAGAGATCAGGGCAATCAGCCCCAGCATTTT
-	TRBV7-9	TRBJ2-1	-	CASSLTRGLGSYNEQFF	TGTGCCAGCAGCTTGACGAGGGGCCTTGGCTCCTACAATGAGCAGTTCTTC
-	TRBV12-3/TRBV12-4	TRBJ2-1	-	CASSLPADGSYNEQFF	TGTGCCAGCAGTTTACCCGCGGACGGCTCGTACAATGAGCAGTTCTTC
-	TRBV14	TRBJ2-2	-	CASSQSEEPTGELFF	TGTGCCAGCAGCCAATCGGAGGAGCCCACCGGGGAGCTGTTTTTT
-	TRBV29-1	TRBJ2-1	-	CSVDGRAYNEQFF	TGCAGCGTTGATGGCAGGGCTTACAATGAGCAGTTCTTC
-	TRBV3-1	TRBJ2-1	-	CASSQEAGTVSNEQFF	TGTGCCAGCAGCCAAGAAGCGGGCACCGTATCCAATGAGCAGTTCTTC
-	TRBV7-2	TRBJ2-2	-	CASSFSGTGELFF	TGTGCCAGCAGCTTCTCGGGCACCGGGGAGCTGTTTTTT
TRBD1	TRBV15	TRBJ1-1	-	CATSGRTGGYTEAFF	TGTGCCACCAGCGGGAGGACAGGCGGTTACACTGAAGCTTTCTTT
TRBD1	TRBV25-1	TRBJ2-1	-	CASRTGGFGNEQFF	TGTGCCAGCAGGACAGGGGGCTTTGGCAATGAGCAGTTCTTC
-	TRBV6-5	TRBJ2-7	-	CASTPGGYSYEQYF	TGTGCCAGCACTCCCGGGGGTTACTCCTACGAGCAGTACTTC
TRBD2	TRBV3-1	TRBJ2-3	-	CASSQEGAGGRTDTQYF	TGTGCCAGCAGCCAAGAGGGAGCGGGGGGGCGGACAGATACGCAGTATTTT
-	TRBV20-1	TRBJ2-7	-	CSVRGGAYEQYF	TGCAGTGTCAGAGGGGGGGCCTACGAGCAGTACTTC
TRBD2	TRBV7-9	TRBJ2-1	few	CASSLAGGHNEQFF	TGTGCCAGCAGCTTAGCGGGAGGGCACAATGAGCAGTTCTTC
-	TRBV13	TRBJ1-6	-	CASSHRSRGGYNSPLHF	TGTGCCAGCAGCCACAGATCAAGGGGAGGCTATAATTCACCCCTCCACTTT
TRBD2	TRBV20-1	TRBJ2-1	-	CSARRLAGGWGNNEQFF	TGCAGTGCTAGGCGTCTAGCGGGAGGTTGGGGGAACAATGAGCAGTTCTTC
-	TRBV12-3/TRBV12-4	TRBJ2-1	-	CASNTFDRPSSYNEQFF	TGTGCCAGCAATACGTTTGACCGGCCAAGCTCCTACAATGAGCAGTTCTTC
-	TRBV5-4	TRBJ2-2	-	CASSPPGGYTGELFF	TGTGCCAGCAGCCCCCCCGGAGGTTACACCGGGGAGCTGTTTTTT
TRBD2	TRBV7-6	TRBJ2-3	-	CASSFSGGSTDTQYF	TGTGCCAGCAGCTTTAGCGGGGGAAGCACAGATACGCAGTATTTT
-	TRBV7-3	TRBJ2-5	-	CASSPGGEGGEAQYF	TGTGCCAGCAGCCCCGGCGGAGAGGGGGGAGAAGCCCAGTACTTC
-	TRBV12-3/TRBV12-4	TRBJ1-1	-	CASSSGVLNTEAFF	TGTGCCAGCAGCTCAGGGGTTCTAAACACTGAAGCTTTCTTT
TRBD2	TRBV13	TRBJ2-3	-	CASSLPGGRTDTQYF	TGTGCCAGCAGCTTACCGGGGGGACGCACAGATACGCAGTATTTT
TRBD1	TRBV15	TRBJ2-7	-	CATSRVGGNHEQYF	TGTGCCACCAGCAGAGTAGGGGGCAATCACGAGCAGTACTTC
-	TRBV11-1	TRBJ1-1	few	CASSLGSGTEAFF	TGTGCCAGCAGCTTAGGTTCCGGGACTGAAGCTTTCTTT
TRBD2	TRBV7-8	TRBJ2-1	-	CASSPHLAGAHNEQFF	TGTGCCAGCAGCCCGCACCTAGCGGGAGCCCACAATGAGCAGTTCTTC
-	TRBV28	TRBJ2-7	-	CASSLLIDSYEQYF	TGTGCCAGCAGTTTATTAATCGACTCCTACGAGCAGTACTTC
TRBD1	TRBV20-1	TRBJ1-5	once	CSAPGQGLGNQPQHF	TGCAGTGCCCCGGGACAGGGGCTGGGCAATCAGCCCCAGCATTTT
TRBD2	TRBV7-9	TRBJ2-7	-	CASSLDPGAGGSYEQYF	TGTGCCAGCAGCTTAGATCCGGGGGCGGGGGGTTCCTACGAGCAGTACTTC
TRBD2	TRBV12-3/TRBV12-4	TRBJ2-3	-	CASSFPPGLATDTQYF	TGTGCCAGCAGTTTCCCCCCGGGACTAGCGACAGATACGCAGTATTTT
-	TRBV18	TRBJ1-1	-	CASSPGAKAFF	TGTGCCAGCTCCCCCGGAGCCAAAGCTTTCTTT
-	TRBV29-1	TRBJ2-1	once	CSAAGFFYNEQFF	TGCAGCGCCGCCGGTTTTTTCTACAATGAGCAGTTCTTC
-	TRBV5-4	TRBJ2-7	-	CASSLLDSPYEQYF	TGTGCCAGCAGCTTGCTTGACAGCCCCTACGAGCAGTACTTC
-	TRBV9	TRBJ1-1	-	CASSPEGSQVDTEAFF	TGTGCCAGCAGCCCCGAAGGGAGTCAGGTGGACACTGAAGCTTTCTTT
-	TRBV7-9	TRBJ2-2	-	CAILTQGNTGELFF	TGTGCCATCTTGACACAGGGGAACACCGGGGAGCTGTTTTTT
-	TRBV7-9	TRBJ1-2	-	CASSPDSGYTF	TGTGCCAGCAGCCCCGACAGCGGCTACACCTTC
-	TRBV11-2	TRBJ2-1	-	CASSLLSAGDTYNEQFF	TGTGCCAGCAGCTTATTAAGCGCGGGGGACACCTACAATGAGCAGTTCTTC
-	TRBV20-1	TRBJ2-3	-	CSARPEGRSTDTQYF	TGCAGTGCTAGACCCGAGGGTCGTAGCACAGATACGCAGTATTTT
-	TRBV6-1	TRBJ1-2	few	CASSEAPQVGYGYTF	TGTGCCAGCAGTGAAGCCCCCCAAGTTGGTTATGGCTACACCTTC
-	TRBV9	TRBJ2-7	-	CASSVATSGSYEQYF	TGTGCCAGCAGCGTAGCTACGAGCGGTTCCTACGAGCAGTACTTC
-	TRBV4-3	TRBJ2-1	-	CASSQDGAESSYNEQFF	TGCGCCAGCAGCCAGGACGGAGCGGAGAGCTCCTACAATGAGCAGTTCTTC
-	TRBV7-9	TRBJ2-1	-	CASSSSLRQFF	TGTGCCAGCAGCTCCTCCTTGCGGCAGTTCTTC